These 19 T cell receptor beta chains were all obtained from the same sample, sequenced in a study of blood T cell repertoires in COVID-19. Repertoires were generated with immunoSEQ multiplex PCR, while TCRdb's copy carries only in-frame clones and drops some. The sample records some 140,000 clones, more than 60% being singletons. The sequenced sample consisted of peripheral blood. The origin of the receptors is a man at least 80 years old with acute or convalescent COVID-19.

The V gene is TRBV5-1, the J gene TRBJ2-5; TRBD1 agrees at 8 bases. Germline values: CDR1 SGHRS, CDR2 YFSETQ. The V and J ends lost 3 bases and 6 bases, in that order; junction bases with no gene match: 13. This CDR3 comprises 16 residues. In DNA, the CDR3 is TGCGCCAGCAGCTCTTCTCTAGGACAGGGAAGAAAGACCCAGTACTTC. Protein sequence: CASSSSLGQGRKTQYF.

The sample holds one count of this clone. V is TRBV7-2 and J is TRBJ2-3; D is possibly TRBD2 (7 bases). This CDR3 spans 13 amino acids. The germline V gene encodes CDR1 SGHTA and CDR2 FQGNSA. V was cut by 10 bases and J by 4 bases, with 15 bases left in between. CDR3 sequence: CAIRGGPADTQYF. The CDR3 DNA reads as TGTGCCATTAGGGGGGGGCCCGCAGATACGCAGTATTTT.

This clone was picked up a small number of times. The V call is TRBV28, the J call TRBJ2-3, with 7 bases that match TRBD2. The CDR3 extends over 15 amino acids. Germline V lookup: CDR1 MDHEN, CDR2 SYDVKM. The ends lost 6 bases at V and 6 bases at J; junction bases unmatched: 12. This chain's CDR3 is CASRETIAGQDTQYF. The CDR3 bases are TGTGCCAGCAGAGAAACCATAGCGGGTCAGGATACGCAGTATTTT.

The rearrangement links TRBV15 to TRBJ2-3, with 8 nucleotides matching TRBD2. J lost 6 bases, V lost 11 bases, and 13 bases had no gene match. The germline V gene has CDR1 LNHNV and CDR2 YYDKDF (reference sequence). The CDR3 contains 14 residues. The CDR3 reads CAVRSRGGDDTQYF. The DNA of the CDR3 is TGTGCCGTCAGATCTCGGGGGGGCGACGATACGCAGTATTTT. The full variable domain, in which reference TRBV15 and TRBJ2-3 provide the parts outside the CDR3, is DAMVIQNPRYQVTQFGKPVTLSCSQTLNHNVMYWYQQKSSQAPKLLFHYYDKDFNNEADTPDNFQSRRPNTSFCFLDIRSPGLGDTAMYLCAVRSRGGDDTQYFGPGTRLTVL.

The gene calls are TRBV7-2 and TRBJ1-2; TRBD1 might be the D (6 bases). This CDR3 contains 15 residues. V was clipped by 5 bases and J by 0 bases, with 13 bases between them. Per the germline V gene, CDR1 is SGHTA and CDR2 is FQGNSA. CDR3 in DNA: TGTGCCAGCAGCCCTACTGCAGGGGCTAACTATGGCTACACCTTC. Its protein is CASSPTAGANYGYTF.

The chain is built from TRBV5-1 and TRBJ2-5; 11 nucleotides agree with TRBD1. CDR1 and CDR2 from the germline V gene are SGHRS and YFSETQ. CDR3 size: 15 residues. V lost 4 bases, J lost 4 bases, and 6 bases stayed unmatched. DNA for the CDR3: TGCGCCAGCAGCGACGGACAGGGGGCGGGAGAGACCCAGTACTTC. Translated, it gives CASSDGQGAGETQYF.

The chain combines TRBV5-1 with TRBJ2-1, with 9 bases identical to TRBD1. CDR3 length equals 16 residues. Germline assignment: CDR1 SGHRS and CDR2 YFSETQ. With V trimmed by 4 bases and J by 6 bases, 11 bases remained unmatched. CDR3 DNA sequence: TGCGCCAGCAGCCTTGGGTCTTCACAGGGGGCCAATGAGCAGTTCTTC. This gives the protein CASSLGSSQGANEQFF.

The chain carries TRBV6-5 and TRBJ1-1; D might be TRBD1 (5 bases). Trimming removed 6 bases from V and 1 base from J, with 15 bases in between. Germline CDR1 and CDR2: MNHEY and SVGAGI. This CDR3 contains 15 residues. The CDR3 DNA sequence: TGTGCCAGCAGCGGGAGGGGAACGCGGAACACTGAAGCTTTCTTT. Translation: CASSGRGTRNTEAFF.

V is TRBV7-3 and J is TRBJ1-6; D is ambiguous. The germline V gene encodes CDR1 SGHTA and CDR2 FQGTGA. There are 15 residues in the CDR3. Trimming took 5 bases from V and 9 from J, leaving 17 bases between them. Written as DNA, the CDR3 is TGTGCCAGCAGCCTCGCCGGGTGGTTTCGTTCACCCCTCCACTTT. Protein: CASSLAGWFRSPLHF.

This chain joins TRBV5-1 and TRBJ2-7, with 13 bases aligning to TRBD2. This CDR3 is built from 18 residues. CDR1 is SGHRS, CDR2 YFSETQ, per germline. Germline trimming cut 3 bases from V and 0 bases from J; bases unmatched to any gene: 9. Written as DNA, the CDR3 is TGCGCCAGCAGCTCGGGACTAGCGGGACCAACAAGCTCCTACGAGCAGTACTTC. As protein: CASSSGLAGPTSSYEQYF. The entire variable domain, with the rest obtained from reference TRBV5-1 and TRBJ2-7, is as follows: KAGVTQTPRYLIKTRGQQVTLSCSPISGHRSVSWYQQTPGQGLQFLFEYFSETQRNKGNFPGRFSGRQFSNSRSEMNVSTLELGDSALYLCASSSGLAGPTSSYEQYFGPGTRLTVT.

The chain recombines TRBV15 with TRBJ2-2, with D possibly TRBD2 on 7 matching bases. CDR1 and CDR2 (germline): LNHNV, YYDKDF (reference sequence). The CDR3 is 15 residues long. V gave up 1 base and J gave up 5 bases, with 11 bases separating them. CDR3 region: CATSRAGGSTGELFF. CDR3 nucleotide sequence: TGTGCCACCAGCAGAGCGGGGGGCTCAACCGGGGAGCTGTTTTTT.

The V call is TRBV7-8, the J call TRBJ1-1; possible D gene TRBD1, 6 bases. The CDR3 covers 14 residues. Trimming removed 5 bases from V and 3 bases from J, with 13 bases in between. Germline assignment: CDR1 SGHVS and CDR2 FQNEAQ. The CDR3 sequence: CASSPGHGYTEAFF. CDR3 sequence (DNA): TGTGCCAGCAGCCCGGGACACGGATACACTGAAGCTTTCTTT.

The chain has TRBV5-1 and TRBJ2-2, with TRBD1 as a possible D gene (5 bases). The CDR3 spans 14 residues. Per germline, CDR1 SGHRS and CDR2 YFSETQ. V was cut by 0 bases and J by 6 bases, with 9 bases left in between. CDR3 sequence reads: CASSLGGRAGELFF. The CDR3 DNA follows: TGCGCCAGCAGCTTGGGGGGCAGAGCCGGGGAGCTGTTTTTT.

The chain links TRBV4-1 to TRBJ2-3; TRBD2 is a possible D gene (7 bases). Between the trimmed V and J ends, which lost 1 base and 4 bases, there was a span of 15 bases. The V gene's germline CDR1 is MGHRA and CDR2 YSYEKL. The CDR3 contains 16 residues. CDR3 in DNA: TGCGCCAGCAGCCAAGCTTACGGGGGGCCCGCAGATACGCAGTATTTT. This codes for CASSQAYGGPADTQYF.

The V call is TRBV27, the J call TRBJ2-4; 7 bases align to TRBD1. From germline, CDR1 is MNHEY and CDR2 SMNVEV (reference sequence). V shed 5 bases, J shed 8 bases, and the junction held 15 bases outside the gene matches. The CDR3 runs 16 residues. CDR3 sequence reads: CASSLRQGPGRHIQYF. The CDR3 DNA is TGTGCCAGCAGTCTCAGACAGGGCCCAGGCAGGCACATTCAGTACTTC.

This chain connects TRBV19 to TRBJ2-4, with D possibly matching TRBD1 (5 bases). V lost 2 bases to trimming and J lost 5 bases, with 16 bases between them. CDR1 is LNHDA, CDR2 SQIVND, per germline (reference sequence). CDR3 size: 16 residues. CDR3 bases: TGTGCCAGTAGTATACATACAGGAAGGATTCAAAACATTCAGTACTTC. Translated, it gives CASSIHTGRIQNIQYF.

This chain's CDR3 is CASSLFVNTEAFF. The CDR3 DNA reads TGTGCCAGCAGCTTATTCGTGAACACTGAAGCTTTCTTT. This chain joins TRBV11-2 and TRBJ1-1; no reliable D call. The CDR3 consists of 13 residues. Germline V gene data show CDR1 as SGHAT and CDR2 as FQNNGV. V was clipped by 2 bases and J by 0 bases, with 4 bases between them.

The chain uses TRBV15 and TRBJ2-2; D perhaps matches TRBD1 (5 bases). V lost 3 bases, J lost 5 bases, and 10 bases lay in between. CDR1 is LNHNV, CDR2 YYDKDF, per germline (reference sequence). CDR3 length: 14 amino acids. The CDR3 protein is CATSSGARTGELFF. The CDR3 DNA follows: TGTGCCACCAGCAGTGGGGCTCGGACCGGGGAGCTGTTTTTT.

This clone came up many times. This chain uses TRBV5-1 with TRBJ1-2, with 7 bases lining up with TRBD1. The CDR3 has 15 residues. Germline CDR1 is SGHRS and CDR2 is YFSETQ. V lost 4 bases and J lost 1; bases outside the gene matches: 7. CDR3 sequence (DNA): TGCGCCAGCAGCACAGGGGCGAAGGGTAACTATGGCTACACCTTC. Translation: CASSTGAKGNYGYTF.